This T cell receptor (beta chain) was found in a study of blood T cell repertoires in COVID-19. Trimming stripped 1 base from V and 3 bases from J, with 6 bases between. This CDR3 has 13 amino acids. Germline V lookup: CDR1 SGHAT, CDR2 FQNNGV. Assay: immunoSEQ multiplex PCR; the TCRdb copy retains only in-frame clones and omits some. Among over 400,000 clones, roughly 85% were seen once, and the ten largest hold 3.2%. The receptor's source is a human donor in a cohort sampled during active COVID-19. The sequencing input was peripheral blood. The gene calls are TRBV11-2 and TRBJ1-1, with no clear D. The CDR3 reads CASSLGLDTEAFF. For the CDR3, the DNA is TGTGCCAGCAGCTTAGGTCTCGACACTGAAGCTTTCTTT.